This TCR beta chain stems from a study of blood T cell repertoires in COVID-19. Sequencing used immunoSEQ multiplex PCR; TCRdb keeps in-frame clones, though not all of them. The repertoire holds 70,000 to 85,000 clones, with approximately 82% as singletons. CDR3 size: 13 residues. Looked up from germline, CDR1 is MNHEY and CDR2 is SVGAGI. V lost 6 bases and J lost 6, with 9 bases in between. Source material: peripheral blood. This chain joins TRBV6-5 and TRBJ1-6; TRBD1 might be the D (5 bases). The sequence came from a man older than 75 with active or convalescent COVID-19. The CDR3 DNA is TGTGCCAGCAGCGCTCAGGGTAATTCACCCCTCCACTTT. This translates into CASSAQGNSPLHF.